The rows below give T cell receptor beta chains drawn from one sample of a study. TCRdb redid the calling of the RT-PCR reads with MiXCR, one entry per CDR3 protein. The sample lists around 700,000 distinct CDR3 sequences; more than 13% were seen once. Sequencing was done on a sample of memory CD4+ T cells from blood. The origin of the receptors is a female donor in good health, serving as a healthy control. CDR3s include the opening cysteine and the closing phenylalanine or tryptophan. Fields, in order: CDR3 DNA, CDR3 protein, clone size, V gene, D gene, J gene. The D gene is left open where the match is weak. Clone size, where shown, is once, few, many, or a class for clones that have expanded.

CDR3nt: TGTGCCAGCAGCTTAGCAACGGCATTCTATGGCTACACCTTC; CDR3aa: CASSLATAFYGYTF; abundance: .; v_gene: TRBV7-2; d_gene: .; j_gene: TRBJ1-2
CDR3nt: TGTGCCAGCAGTGAAGCTGGCCGGCGTCCGGATACGCAGTATTTT; CDR3aa: CASSEAGRRPDTQYF; abundance: many; v_gene: TRBV6-1; d_gene: .; j_gene: TRBJ2-3
CDR3nt: TGTGCCACCAACCCGAGGGGGGGTTACAATGAGCAGTTCTTC; CDR3aa: CATNPRGGYNEQFF; abundance: few; v_gene: TRBV15; d_gene: .; j_gene: TRBJ2-1
CDR3nt: TGCAGTGCTAGAGATAGCAGGGTAGGGTTCTCTGGAAACACCATATATTTT; CDR3aa: CSARDSRVGFSGNTIYF; abundance: few; v_gene: TRBV20-1; d_gene: .; j_gene: TRBJ1-3
CDR3nt: TGTGCCAGCAGCCGCGGGGTCTCTGGGGCCAACGTCCTGACTTTC; CDR3aa: CASSRGVSGANVLTF; abundance: few; v_gene: TRBV14; d_gene: .; j_gene: TRBJ2-6
CDR3nt: TGTGCCAGCAGTTTATTATCCGGGAGTGGCTCCTACGAGCAGTACTTC; CDR3aa: CASSLLSGSGSYEQYF; abundance: few; v_gene: TRBV12-3/TRBV12-4; d_gene: .; j_gene: TRBJ2-7
CDR3nt: TGTGCCAGCAGCTTAGCGCCTCGTGCGGGGGTTTCCTTGGAGCAGTACTTC; CDR3aa: CASSLAPRAGVSLEQYF; abundance: .; v_gene: TRBV7-9; d_gene: TRBD2; j_gene: TRBJ2-7
CDR3nt: TGTGCCAGCAGCTCAGGGACAGTAAGTCTCGAGCAGTACTTC; CDR3aa: CASSSGTVSLEQYF; abundance: few; v_gene: TRBV7-9; d_gene: TRBD1; j_gene: TRBJ2-7
CDR3nt: TGCGCCAGCAGCCAACGAGGACTAGCGGGAAAGGCAGATACGCAGTATTTT; CDR3aa: CASSQRGLAGKADTQYF; abundance: many; v_gene: TRBV4-3; d_gene: TRBD2; j_gene: TRBJ2-3
CDR3nt: TGTGCCAGCAGCCTCGGGACTTTGGACAATGAGCAGTTCTTC; CDR3aa: CASSLGTLDNEQFF; abundance: many; v_gene: TRBV11-2; d_gene: .; j_gene: TRBJ2-1
CDR3nt: TGCGCCAGCAGCTTGGATCCGGGGACGGGAGAGACCCAGTACTTC; CDR3aa: CASSLDPGTGETQYF; abundance: .; v_gene: TRBV5-1; d_gene: .; j_gene: TRBJ2-5
CDR3nt: TGTGCCAGCAGCGTGGGATGGACACAAGAGACCCAGTACTTC; CDR3aa: CASSVGWTQETQYF; abundance: many; v_gene: TRBV9; d_gene: .; j_gene: TRBJ2-5
CDR3nt: TGTGCCAGCAGCTTCGAGGTTGTGAACACTGAAGCTTTCTTT; CDR3aa: CASSFEVVNTEAFF; abundance: many; v_gene: TRBV7-6; d_gene: .; j_gene: TRBJ1-1
CDR3nt: TGTGCCAGCACCACCAGATTGGGACAGGGAATTGATGGCTACACCTTC; CDR3aa: CASTTRLGQGIDGYTF; abundance: many; v_gene: TRBV27; d_gene: TRBD1; j_gene: TRBJ1-2
CDR3nt: TGTGCCAGCAGATTACAGGGGGCCACCGCTGAAGCTTTCTTT; CDR3aa: CASRLQGATAEAFF; abundance: few; v_gene: TRBV6-5; d_gene: TRBD1; j_gene: TRBJ1-1
CDR3nt: TGTGCCAGCAGTGACGGCCGTCAGCCCCAGCATTTT; CDR3aa: CASSDGRQPQHF; abundance: .; v_gene: TRBV6-4; d_gene: .; j_gene: TRBJ1-5
CDR3nt: TGTGCCAGCCGCACCGGGACAGGGAACTATGGCTACACCTTC; CDR3aa: CASRTGTGNYGYTF; abundance: many; v_gene: TRBV6-5; d_gene: TRBD1; j_gene: TRBJ1-2
CDR3nt: TGTGCCAGCAGTTACGTCGGGACAGACTCCTACGAGCAGTACTTC; CDR3aa: CASSYVGTDSYEQYF; abundance: few; v_gene: TRBV6-2/TRBV6-3; d_gene: TRBD1; j_gene: TRBJ2-7
CDR3nt: TGCAGTGCTGTGACTGGATTCAATGAGCAGTTCTTC; CDR3aa: CSAVTGFNEQFF; abundance: few; v_gene: TRBV20-1; d_gene: .; j_gene: TRBJ2-1
CDR3nt: TGCAGTGCTCGAAGCAGGCTACAGAACACTGAAGCTTTCTTT; CDR3aa: CSARSRLQNTEAFF; abundance: few; v_gene: TRBV20-1; d_gene: .; j_gene: TRBJ1-1
CDR3nt: TGCAGTGCTCCCACCCGGGGGATCGGAGCTTTCTACAATGAGCAGTTCTTC; CDR3aa: CSAPTRGIGAFYNEQFF; abundance: .; v_gene: TRBV20-1; d_gene: .; j_gene: TRBJ2-1
CDR3nt: TGTGAGTTGGGCAGAAACTATGGCTACACCTTC; CDR3aa: CELGRNYGYTF; abundance: .; v_gene: TRBV12-3/TRBV12-4; d_gene: .; j_gene: TRBJ1-2
CDR3nt: TGTGCCAGCAGCTTTTGGACAGGGGACCTCGTGGGAGATACGCAGTATTTT; CDR3aa: CASSFWTGDLVGDTQYF; abundance: many; v_gene: TRBV7-6; d_gene: TRBD1; j_gene: TRBJ2-3
CDR3nt: TGTGCCAGCAGCTTGGCGGGACGGACAGGGAGCCCCGAGCAGTTCTTC; CDR3aa: CASSLAGRTGSPEQFF; abundance: .; v_gene: TRBV5-4; d_gene: TRBD1; j_gene: TRBJ2-1
CDR3nt: TGTGCCAGCAGTCCACAGGGGAATCAGCCCCAGCATTTT; CDR3aa: CASSPQGNQPQHF; abundance: many; v_gene: TRBV7-2; d_gene: TRBD1; j_gene: TRBJ1-5
CDR3nt: TGTGCCACCAGCAGAGACAGGGCTGGTGGCTACACCTTC; CDR3aa: CATSRDRAGGYTF; abundance: .; v_gene: TRBV15; d_gene: .; j_gene: TRBJ1-2
CDR3nt: TGCGCCAGCAGCTTGGTGCCGGGATTAGGGCAGCCCCAGCATTTT; CDR3aa: CASSLVPGLGQPQHF; abundance: once; v_gene: TRBV5-1; d_gene: .; j_gene: TRBJ1-5